This section outlines one T cell receptor beta chain sequence together with its context. Its antigen is still unknown. The sample is drawn from a study of beta chain features in type 1 diabetes. Points from the study as a whole: Amplification by PCR could prefer shorter templates, with the same effect in patients and controls. For Type 1 diabetes patients, all four CD4+ subsets carried TCRB CDR3s that were moderately but significantly shorter.

Populations isolated by sorting all had purity greater than 95%. What was sequenced were expressed TCRB transcripts, since all of the isolated RNA had been reverse transcribed. Sequencing was performed with immunoSEQ multiplex PCR; in TCRdb, only in-frame clones are kept and a portion is missing. The table has about 660,000 clones, about 14% seen once. This receptor was taken from a man younger than 35 with type 1 diabetes. What was sequenced was naive CD4+ T cells from blood.

The CDR3 protein is CASSPGPTGNQPQHF. The CDR3 DNA sequence: TGCGCCAGCAGCCCGGGACCCACGGGCAATCAGCCCCAGCATTTT. The chain is built from TRBV4-1 and TRBJ1-5; D possibly corresponds to TRBD1 (5 bases). Germline V gives CDR1 MGHRA, CDR2 YSYEKL. The CDR3 is 15 residues long. V lost 4 bases and J lost 2, with 12 bases in between.